This T cell receptor (beta chain) was recorded in a study of cytomegalovirus exposure and HLA in healthy donors (dated by TCRdb to about 2017). Turning to the overall study: According to an earlier analysis of several hundred of the donors, about 180 million T cells yielded over 90 million unique TCR beta sequences and approximately 300 Gb of sequence data. Every repertoire in the discovery cohort had been generated on one and the same sequencing platform. HLA typing covered class I and class II loci at four-digit resolution. Typing coverage differed by locus: A, B, C, DRB1 and DQB1 were typed in roughly 620-640 donors, DQA1 in 500 to 550, DPA1 in 600 to 610, and DPB1 in roughly 470. The study aimed to test whether signatures of past pathogen exposure could be identified by cataloging public T cell receptors. A later genetic analysis used genome-wide SNP genotypes for about 60% of the 666 donors, treating that subset as a discovery cohort. Along with the approximately 600-subject first cohort, a separate validation cohort of over 90 different subjects was used. A later analysis re-examined previously published TCR beta repertoires from roughly 720 donors and added high-resolution HLA genotyping to investigate patterns of TCR occurrence. Across approximately 420 genotyped donors of the cohort, an average of about 240,000 unique TCR beta nucleotide sequences per donor were sequenced, and roughly 18% of those sequences were non-productive. The study profiled the T cell repertoires of approximately 700 subjects by immunosequencing and related them to cytomegalovirus serostatus. Donor age, sex, ethnicity and CMV serostatus were compiled together with the repertoire data. In the later analysis, no new phenotypic data were used to find candidate immune exposures; instead, reliance was placed on TCR beta sequences and their occurrence across donors. Of the 398 genotyped donors, 81% fell in the genetic ancestry cluster associated with self-reported Caucasian donors. An early release covering 550 to 700 HLA-typed donors comprised roughly 300 gigabases of sequencing data and around 80 million unique TCR sequences. An earlier analysis of approximately 640 of the donors applied high-throughput TCR beta sequencing to assess whether each TCR beta V gene segment acted as functional or pseudogenic. Roughly five DR-DQ haplotypes were handled as single units for association and clustering because linkage in the cohort was strong. To predict cytomegalovirus infection status, the study combined high-throughput TCR immunosequencing, statistical association of individual TCRs with disease status, and machine learning. What the research found in general, with its limitations: In a later analysis, several top co-occurrence clusters were reported to appear linked to parvovirus B19, influenza, CMV and Epstein-Barr virus. Because counts were too low, seventeen rarely observed V segments, including chromosome 9 orphons, were left out of the earlier analysis of a few hundred of the donors. A group of highly shared sequence variants was considered likely to be a technical artifact of the sequencing pipeline. Most TCR sequences were seen in very few donors, while some public TCRs were found in many individuals. The classifier was reported to diagnose cytomegalovirus status with high specificity and sensitivity in both the original cohort and the validation cohort. This cohort had only TCR beta chains sequenced, and the lack of alpha or paired-chain data limited which features could be detected. Because HLA typing was unavailable for some donors at each locus, only the typed subset was used in association tests. A later analysis found that most CMV-associated TCR beta chains appeared HLA-restricted, with HLA associations seemingly driven largely by CMV exposure. In an earlier analysis of around 500 of the donors, most TCR beta V segments appeared in productive rearrangements about 87% or about 30% of the time, broadly matching IMGT annotations. Sequencing depth was assumed to be roughly uniform across donors in the presence/absence analyses, though that assumption may not hold. In a later analysis, HLA-associated TCR beta chains showed more clonal expansion and lower generation probabilities than non-associated chains that were equally common. At a false discovery rate of 0.05, a later analysis linked 15,000 to 20,000 TCR beta sequences to specific HLA alleles. Some IMGT-functional V segments, including TRBV6-2 and TRBV6-3, could not be distinguished by the 87-base-pair reads and were therefore excluded. It was suggested by the authors that the approach could potentially be generalized to other disease states and immunological phenotypes. A further reported finding was that TCR beta sequences accurately predicted the HLA-A and HLA-B alleles for most subjects in the first cohort. A later genetic analysis associated a missense DCLRE1C variant with V-gene and J-gene trimming of TCR beta chains, and an independent cohort replicated the association. A few of the identified cytomegalovirus-associated TCR beta chains were confirmed in vitro to be specific for cytomegalovirus antigens. Linkage disequilibrium might explain the correlated functional status among segregating V segments, but an unknown experimental factor could not be excluded. A later analysis found that TCR association rates varied across HLA loci, with DRB1 alleles showing the most associated TCRs and HLA-C alleles the fewest. In the study, around 150 TCR beta chains were listed as associated with cytomegalovirus. When HLA alleles, especially DR and DQ, strongly co-occurred, TCR associations were difficult to assign to individual alleles. A later genetic analysis reported fewer N-insertions in productive TCRs among donors in an Asian-associated ancestry cluster than the roughly 670-donor mean. For the cohort, immune exposure information was limited to CMV serostatus.

The protocol used for the library was the immunoSEQ multiplex PCR assay. For the multiplex PCR, a mixture combining 60 forward primers for TCR Vbeta segments and 13 reverse primers for TCR Jbeta segments was used. The CDR3 region of rearranged TCR beta genes was amplified from genomic DNA by a multiplex PCR assay. On the Illumina HiSeq System, the amplified TCR beta libraries were sequenced as 87-base-pair reads. As for the original processing: Across the roughly 640 repertoires, a later analysis counted 80 million or so unique TCR beta chains, 8.5 million to 12 million of which were shared by at least two donors. A nearest-neighbor algorithm error-corrected the raw reads and collapsed the reads into unique sequences, merging closely related sequences to remove PCR and sequencing errors. V, D and J gene segments were assigned by aligning CDR3 sequences to IMGT reference sequences. For a sequence to be retained, a match of at least six nucleotides to both a V gene segment and a J gene segment was required. Rearrangements were classified as productive when the CDR3 lacked stop codons and remained in frame with V and J, and all other rearrangements were classified as non-productive. CDR3 was defined by IMGT convention, running from the second conserved V-encoded cysteine to the conserved J-encoded phenylalanine. Sequences without an unambiguous match to a single V gene segment were excluded from the earlier analysis of about 600 of the donors. In an earlier analysis of 587 of the donors, V segments were called functional above 56.7% productive rearrangements and were called segregating when the between-donor standard deviation exceeded 5%. A statistical classification framework was developed to diagnose cytomegalovirus status using the catalog of TCR beta chain sequences. In a later analysis, TCR nucleotide sequences were compared against IMGT/GENE-DB human TR gene sequences so that V and J genes could be assigned. The TCRdist pipeline was used in a later analysis to assign CDR3 sequences and most-parsimonious VDJ recombination scenarios. In a later analysis, each TCR beta chain was defined by its CDR3 amino acid sequence together with its V-gene family, and reads without a unique V-gene family were excluded. In a later analysis, approximately 590 highly shared, low-generation-probability nucleotide sequences were removed to address suspected cross-contamination and a sequencing artifact. In a later analysis, a clonal expansion index was calculated for each public chain from normalized within-repertoire ranks of inferred template counts. A later analysis computed generation probabilities with a VDJ recombination model fitted to out-of-frame rearrangements, and checked the results against IGoR. Hypergeometric tests were used in a later analysis to score TCR-TCR, TCR-HLA and TCR-CMV co-occurrence, with a repertoire-size bias correction applied to the TCR pairs. In a later analysis, false discovery rates were estimated by permuting HLA or CMV assignments 20 times. In a later analysis, co-occurring TCRs were grouped using DBSCAN, and TCRdist sequence similarity was added for clustering within HLA-allele-positive subsets. Repertoires with fewer than 30,000 or more than 120,000 public chains were left out of co-occurrence clustering, as were four to six repertoires with anomalous nucleotide sharing. TCRdb carries this immuneACCESS record with in-frame sequences only. Its versions omit some clonotypes, under half of them owing to an unresolved V gene in the studies checked, with the rest unexplained. That table is the source of V, J and clone size, and D and trimming were worked out from the DNA. This sample lists 150,000 to 200,000 clones; about three quarters were detected once. 11% to 15% of the sample belongs to the ten largest clones.

The cohort was made up of 666 healthy bone marrow donors. At the time of sampling, all cohort members were nominally healthy, though unrecorded immune exposures were likely present. The donor was CMV seropositive and belonged to the group of 250 to 300 seropositive cohort members. A peripheral blood sample was provided by each donor, and peripheral blood mononuclear cells were used for TCR beta sequencing. The Qiagen DNeasy Blood Extraction Kit was used to extract genomic DNA from the blood cell samples. About this clone: The clone's antigen remains unknown. Base quality data are lacking; no much larger clone is found one base away.

V has 3 bases trimmed and J has 7 bases trimmed; junction bases matching no gene number 4. CDR1 and CDR2, looked up from the germline V gene, are SGDLS and YYNGEE. The cysteine opens and the phenylalanine closes a CDR3 of 15 amino acids. CDR3 DNA only is kept here, 45 bases in frame from base 1. Sequenced: PBMCs. The sequence was collected from a man aged 50 to 59 in good health and CMV-seropositive. The chain is assembled from TRBV9 and TRBJ1-6; TRBD1 fits 10 bases in the junction. CDR3 reads: CASSAGQGGNSPLHF. The nucleotide sequence is TGTGCCAGCAGCGCCGGACAGGGGGGAAATTCACCCCTCCACTTT.